The sequence of this T cell receptor beta chain was determined in a study of glioma-infiltrating T cells. Findings and limits, study-wide: Very few CDR3 sequences were shared between tissue and blood. Gliomas, especially low-grade, showed above-expected tissue-blood divergence; non-neoplastic patients showed below.

TCR alpha and beta CDR3 regions were amplified from RNA using iRepertoire nested multiplex PCR. Input was roughly 85-400 ng of tissue mRNA or PBMC total RNA. TCRdb reprocessed the multiplex PCR reads via MiXCR and lists one record per CDR3 protein. The table records tens of thousands of distinct CDR3 sequences, approximately 40% of them present only once. About this clonotype: Its antigen is undetermined. A single base separates this from a much larger clone, so it may be a read error.

Germline loops: CDR1 MGHRA, CDR2 YSYEKL. The CDR3 sequence is 16 residues long. This TCR came from a human donor with low-grade glioma or glioblastoma, undergoing nonglioma brain surgery, or in good health (not recorded which). Sequencing was done on a sample of glioma tissue, nonneoplastic brain tissue, or PBMCs (not recorded which). V and J are TRBV4-1 and TRBJ1-6; D unresolved. Here the CDR3 reads CASSQLWERKGSPLNF. DNA of the CDR3: TGCGCCAGCAGCCAATTGTGGGAAAGAAAGGGTTCACCCCTCAACTTT.